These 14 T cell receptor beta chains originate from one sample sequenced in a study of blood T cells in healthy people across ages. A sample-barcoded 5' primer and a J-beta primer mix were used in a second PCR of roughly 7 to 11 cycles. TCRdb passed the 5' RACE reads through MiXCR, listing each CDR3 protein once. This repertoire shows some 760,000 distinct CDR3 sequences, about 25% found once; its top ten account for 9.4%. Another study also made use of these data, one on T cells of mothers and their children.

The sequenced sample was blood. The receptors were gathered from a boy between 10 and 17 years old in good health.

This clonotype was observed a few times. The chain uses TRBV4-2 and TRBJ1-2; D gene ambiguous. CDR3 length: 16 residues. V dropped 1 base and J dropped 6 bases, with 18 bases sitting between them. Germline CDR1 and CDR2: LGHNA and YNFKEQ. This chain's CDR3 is CASSQVREGTSDGYTF. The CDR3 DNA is TGTGCCAGCAGCCAAGTACGGGAGGGAACCAGTGATGGCTACACCTTC.

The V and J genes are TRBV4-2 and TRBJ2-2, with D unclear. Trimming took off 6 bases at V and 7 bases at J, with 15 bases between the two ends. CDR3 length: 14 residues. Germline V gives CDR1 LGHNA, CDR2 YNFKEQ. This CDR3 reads CASRGPDWSGELFF. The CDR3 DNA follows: TGTGCCAGCAGAGGTCCTGACTGGAGCGGGGAGCTGTTTTTT.

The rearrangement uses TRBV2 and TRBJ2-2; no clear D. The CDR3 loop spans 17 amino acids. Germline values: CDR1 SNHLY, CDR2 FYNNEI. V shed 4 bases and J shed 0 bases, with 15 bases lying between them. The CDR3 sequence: CASSAPRSQANTGELFF. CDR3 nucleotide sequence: TGTGCCAGCAGTGCTCCCCGTAGCCAAGCGAACACCGGGGAGCTGTTTTTT.

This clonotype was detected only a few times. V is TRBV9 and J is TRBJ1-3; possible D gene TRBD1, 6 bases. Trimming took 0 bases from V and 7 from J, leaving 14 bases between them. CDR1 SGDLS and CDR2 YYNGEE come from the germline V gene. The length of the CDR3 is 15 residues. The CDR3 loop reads CASSVGQGLANTIYF. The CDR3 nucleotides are TGTGCCAGCAGCGTAGGTCAGGGGCTGGCTAACACCATATATTTT. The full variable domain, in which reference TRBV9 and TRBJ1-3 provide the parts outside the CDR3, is DSGVTQTPKHLITATGQRVTLRCSPRSGDLSVYWYQQSLDQGLQFLIQYYNGEERAKGNILERFSAQQFPDLHSELNLSSLELGDSALYFCASSVGQGLANTIYFGEGSWLTVV.

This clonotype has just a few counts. CDR3 protein: CASSRRDREETQYF. In nucleotides, the CDR3 is TGTGCCAGTAGTAGGCGGGACAGGGAAGAGACCCAGTACTTC. V is TRBV19 and J is TRBJ2-7; TRBD1 agrees at 9 bases. The closer fit of TRBJ2-5 to the DNA end suggests the J call may be wrong. This CDR3 is 14 amino acids long. CDR1 LNHDA and CDR2 SQIVND come from the germline V gene (reference sequence).

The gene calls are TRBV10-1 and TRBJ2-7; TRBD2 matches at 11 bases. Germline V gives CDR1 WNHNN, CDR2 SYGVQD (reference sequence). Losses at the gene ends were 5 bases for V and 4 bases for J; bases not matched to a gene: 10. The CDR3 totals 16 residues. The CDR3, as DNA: TGCGCCAGCAGTCAAACGAGACTAGCGGGACCATACGAGCAGTACTTC. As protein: CASSQTRLAGPYEQYF.

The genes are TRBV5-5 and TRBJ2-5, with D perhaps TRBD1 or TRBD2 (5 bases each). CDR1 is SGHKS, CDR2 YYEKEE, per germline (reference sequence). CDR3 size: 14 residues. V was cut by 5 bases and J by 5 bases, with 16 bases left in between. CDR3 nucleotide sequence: TGTGCCAGCAGTGGGGCCGGTGTAGCGGAGACCCAGTACTTC. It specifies CASSGAGVAETQYF.

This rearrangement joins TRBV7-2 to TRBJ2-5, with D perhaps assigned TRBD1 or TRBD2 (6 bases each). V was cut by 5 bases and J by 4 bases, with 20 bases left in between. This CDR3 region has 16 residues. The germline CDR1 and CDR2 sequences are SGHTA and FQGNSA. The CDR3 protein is CASSPPGAKGGETQYF. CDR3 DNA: TGTGCCAGCAGCCCCCCCGGGGCAAAGGGGGGAGAGACCCAGTACTTC.

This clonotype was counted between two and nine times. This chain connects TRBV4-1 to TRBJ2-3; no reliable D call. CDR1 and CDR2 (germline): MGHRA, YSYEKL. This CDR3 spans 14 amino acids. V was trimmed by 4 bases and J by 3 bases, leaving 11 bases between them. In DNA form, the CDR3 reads TGCGCCAGCAGCCCCCCATCAGTAACAGATACGCAGTATTTT. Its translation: CASSPPSVTDTQYF.

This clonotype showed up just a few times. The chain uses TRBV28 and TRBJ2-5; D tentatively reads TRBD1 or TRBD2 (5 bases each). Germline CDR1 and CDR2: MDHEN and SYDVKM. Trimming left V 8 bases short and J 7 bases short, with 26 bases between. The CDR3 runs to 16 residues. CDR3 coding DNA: TGTGCCAGCGGGAGTCGTGAGACCCAGGGCGCTGGGACCCAGTACTTC. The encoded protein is CASGSRETQGAGTQYF.

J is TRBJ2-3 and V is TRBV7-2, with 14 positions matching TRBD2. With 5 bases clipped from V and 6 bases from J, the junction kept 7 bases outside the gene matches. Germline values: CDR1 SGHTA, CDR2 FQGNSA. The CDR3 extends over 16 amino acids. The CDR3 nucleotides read TGTGCCAGCAGCAGACTGGGACTAGCGGGAGCGGATACGCAGTATTTT. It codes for CASSRLGLAGADTQYF.

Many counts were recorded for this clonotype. CDR3 sequence: CSARIDRGKGYEQYF. In nucleotides, the CDR3 is TGCAGTGCTAGGATTGATCGCGGGAAAGGGTACGAGCAGTACTTC. The chain joins TRBV20-1 to TRBJ2-7; D perhaps matches TRBD2 (6 bases). CDR3 size: 15 residues. Trimming removed 3 bases from V and 4 bases from J, with 19 bases in between. Germline loops: CDR1 DFQATT, CDR2 SNEGSKA (reference sequence).

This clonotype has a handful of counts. The CDR3 region is CASSLDGRSGEQYF. The CDR3 nucleotides read TGTGCCAGCAGCTTAGACGGCAGGTCTGGGGAGCAGTACTTC. The chain employs TRBV7-2 and TRBJ2-7, with D unclear. Germline-derived CDR1 and CDR2 are SGHTA and FQGNSA. V gave up 1 base and J gave up 7 bases, with 14 bases separating them. The CDR3 spans 14 residues.

The CDR3 nucleotides are TGCAGCGGTTCGCCGAGGGGGGGAGAGACCCAGTACTTC. As protein: CSGSPRGGETQYF. The V gene is TRBV29-1, the J gene TRBJ2-5; D perhaps matches TRBD2 (7 bases). Germline loops: CDR1 SQVTM, CDR2 ANQGSEA. The CDR3 spans 13 residues. V lost 7 bases and J lost 4, with 16 bases in between.